A single sample gave rise to the 29 T cell receptor beta chains below, sequenced in a study of Tregs in tolerant kidney transplant recipients. The protocol was immunoSEQ multiplex PCR, while the TCRdb copy is restricted to in-frame clones and leaves out a portion. This sample has some 71,000 clones, with about 88% found just once. This sample comprised CD4+ T cells from blood, obtained before the transplant. The receptors here all came from a human donor who received a combined kidney and bone marrow transplant.

J is TRBJ2-3 and V is TRBV5-1; D is possibly TRBD2 (6 bases). Per germline, CDR1 SGHRS and CDR2 YFSETQ. With 4 bases removed from V and 0 bases from J, the gap between germline ends came to 18 bases. The CDR3 loop spans 17 amino acids. CDR3 coding DNA: TGCGCCAGCAGCCCCGGCGGGAACATTGCTAGCACAGATACGCAGTATTTT. Encoded protein: CASSPGGNIASTDTQYF.

The J gene is TRBJ1-1, the V gene TRBV9; D remains ambiguous. Germline loops: CDR1 SGDLS, CDR2 YYNGEE. Trimming removed 0 bases at V and 0 bases at J, with 6 bases between. The CDR3 sequence is 14 residues long. As DNA, the CDR3 is TGTGCCAGCAGCGTAGGACTGATGAACACTGAAGCTTTCTTT. Translated: CASSVGLMNTEAFF. The variable domain in full, with the rest retrieved from reference TRBV9 and TRBJ1-1, is DSGVTQTPKHLITATGQRVTLRCSPRSGDLSVYWYQQSLDQGLQFLIQYYNGEERAKGNILERFSAQQFPDLHSELNLSSLELGDSALYFCASSVGLMNTEAFFGQGTRLTVV.

The V gene is TRBV2, the J gene TRBJ1-1; tentatively, D is TRBD1 (5 bases). The CDR3 sequence is 14 residues long. V was shortened by 1 base and J by 4 bases, with 10 bases between the two germline ends. In germline, CDR1 is SNHLY, CDR2 FYNNEI. CDR3 in DNA: TGTGCCAGCAGTGAAGGGACCAGGGTCACTGAAGCTTTCTTT. It codes for CASSEGTRVTEAFF.

This chain joins TRBV2 and TRBJ1-1, with D maybe TRBD1 (6 bases). The CDR3 sequence is 14 residues long. The V gene lost 3 bases and the J gene lost 9 bases, with 17 bases spanning the gap. Germline V CDR1 and CDR2: SNHLY, FYNNEI. The CDR3 region is CASSDPGGARQAFF. CDR3 nucleotide sequence: TGTGCCAGCAGTGATCCGGGGGGCGCGCGTCAAGCTTTCTTT.

This chain connects TRBV7-3 to TRBJ2-1; TRBD2 might be the D (6 bases). Germline CDR1 is SGHTA and CDR2 is FQGTGA. The CDR3 has 17 amino acids. V lost 1 base to trimming and J lost 7 bases, with 20 bases between them. As DNA, the CDR3 is TGTGCCAGCAGCTTAAAGGGGACGCTCTATGCGGGGAATGAGCAGTTCTTC. Protein sequence: CASSLKGTLYAGNEQFF. Full variable domain (rest looked up from reference TRBV7-3 and TRBJ2-1): GAGVSQTPSNKVTEKGKYVELRCDPISGHTALYWYRQSLGQGPEFLIYFQGTGAADDSGLPNDRFFAVRPEGSVSTLKIQRTERGDSAVYLCASSLKGTLYAGNEQFFGPGTRLTVL.

The chain employs TRBV28 and TRBJ2-3; maybe TRBD2 (6 bases). The CDR3 loop spans 14 amino acids. From germline, CDR1 is MDHEN and CDR2 SYDVKM. The V end was cut by 4 bases, the J end by 5 bases, with 13 bases between. The CDR3 coding sequence is TGTGCCAGCAGTTCCCCGGGAGCGGGAGATACGCAGTATTTT. Amino acid sequence: CASSSPGAGDTQYF.

This rearrangement joins TRBV5-1 to TRBJ2-7, with 11 nucleotides matching TRBD2. The V segment lost 1 base and the J segment 3 bases; nucleotides outside the gene matches: 6. Germline V lookup: CDR1 SGHRS, CDR2 YFSETQ. The CDR3 runs 16 residues. The CDR3 is CASSLSVTSGGYEQYF. The CDR3 DNA reads as TGCGCCAGCAGCTTGAGCGTAACTAGCGGGGGCTACGAGCAGTACTTC. The complete variable domain, with remaining parts taken from reference TRBV5-1 and TRBJ2-7, reads KAGVTQTPRYLIKTRGQQVTLSCSPISGHRSVSWYQQTPGQGLQFLFEYFSETQRNKGNFPGRFSGRQFSNSRSEMNVSTLELGDSALYLCASSLSVTSGGYEQYFGPGTRLTVT.

The chain carries TRBV28 and TRBJ1-5, with D possibly matching TRBD1 (6 bases). Germline loops: CDR1 MDHEN, CDR2 SYDVKM. The CDR3 is made up of 16 amino acids. Trimming pared 2 bases from V and 6 bases from J, leaving 17 bases between. CDR3 in amino acids: CASSLEQGTFRQPQHF. CDR3 bases: TGTGCCAGCAGTTTAGAACAGGGTACGTTTCGTCAGCCCCAGCATTTT.

The V gene is TRBV5-8, the J gene TRBJ1-1; 8 positions agree with TRBD1. CDR3 size: 16 residues. V lost 0 bases to trimming and J lost 0 bases; unmatched junction nucleotides: 4. Germline V gene data show CDR1 as SGHTS and CDR2 as YDEGEE. CDR3 loop: CASSLGQGAMNTEAFF. CDR3 DNA sequence: TGTGCCAGCAGCTTGGGGCAGGGGGCGATGAACACTGAAGCTTTCTTT. Combining the CDR3 with reference TRBV5-8 and TRBJ1-1 gives the whole variable domain EAGVTQSPTHLIKTRGQQATLRCSPISGHTSVYWYQQALGLGLQFLLWYDEGEERNRGNFPPRFSGRQFPNYSSELNVNALELEDSALYLCASSLGQGAMNTEAFFGQGTRLTVV.

The gene calls are TRBV6-1 and TRBJ1-5, with D unclear. The CDR3 length is 15 residues. Germline values: CDR1 MNHNS, CDR2 SASEGT. V shed 4 bases and J shed 1 base, with 11 bases lying between them. CDR3 coding DNA: TGTGCCAGCAGTGCCAGGCCCGTAAGCAATCAGCCCCAGCATTTT. This encodes CASSARPVSNQPQHF.

The CDR3 DNA reads as TGCGCCAGCAGCCTCGGACAACCTGGGGCCAACGTCCTGACTTTC. Protein sequence: CASSLGQPGANVLTF. This chain connects TRBV5-1 to TRBJ2-6, with D tentatively TRBD1 (5 bases). CDR3 size: 15 residues. CDR1 and CDR2 (germline): SGHRS, YFSETQ. Trimming left V 4 bases short and J 2 bases short, with 10 bases between.

The chain links TRBV27 to TRBJ1-1; D is perhaps TRBD1 (6 bases). This CDR3 has 15 residues. The V end lost 1 base, the J end lost 5 bases, and 14 bases lay between the germline ends. CDR1 and CDR2 from the germline V gene are MNHEY and SMNVEV (reference sequence). Written as DNA, the CDR3 is TGTGCCAGCAGTTTATATTGGGGGAGGGGGACTGAAGCTTTCTTT. It translates to CASSLYWGRGTEAFF.

The chain is built from TRBV28 and TRBJ2-7; 10 positions match TRBD1. Germline V gene lookup returns CDR1 MDHEN and CDR2 SYDVKM. The V gene end was trimmed by 6 bases and the J gene end by 4 bases; junction bases not matched to a gene: 3. The CDR3 extends over 13 amino acids. The CDR3: CASRGTGVYEQYF. The CDR3 nucleotides are TGTGCCAGCAGGGGGACAGGGGTTTACGAGCAGTACTTC.

The genes are TRBV6-6 and TRBJ2-2; D not certain. CDR3 length equals 13 residues. The V gene's germline CDR1 is MNHNY and CDR2 SVGAGI (reference sequence). The germline V and J ends were trimmed by 6 bases and 2 bases, with 7 bases remaining between them. CDR3 region: CASSPSNTGELFF. The CDR3 DNA reads as TGTGCCAGCAGCCCCTCCAACACCGGGGAGCTGTTTTTT.

A remark on this clone: Sequence at one end of the junction differs from germline and may be a read error. The rearrangement links TRBV19 to TRBJ2-1; 9 nucleotides align to TRBD1. Germline V gene sequence: CDR1 LNHDA, CDR2 SQIVND (reference sequence). CDR3 length equals 13 residues. The CDR3 loop is CASSDLVWDRVIF. Here the CDR3 DNA reads TGTGCCAGTAGTGATCTAGTATGGGACAGGGTGATCTTC.

The chain has TRBV25-1 and TRBJ2-3; 7 positions match TRBD2. The trim removed 2 bases at V and 8 bases at J, leaving 13 bases unmatched. The CDR3 is made up of 16 amino acids. CDR1 and CDR2 (germline): MGHDK, SYGVNS. The CDR3 reads CASSELGGSRRGTQYF. DNA for the CDR3: TGTGCCAGCAGTGAACTGGGCGGGAGTCGGAGAGGTACGCAGTATTTT.

The chain has TRBV7-8 and TRBJ1-3, with D possibly being TRBD1 (5 bases). Germline V gene sequence: CDR1 SGHVS, CDR2 FQNEAQ. CDR3 length: 17 residues. V lost 0 bases, J lost 4 bases, and 16 bases lay in between. In nucleotides, the CDR3 is TGTGCCAGCAGCTTAGCCTTTCATGGGGGGGGAGGAAACACCATATATTTT. Encoded protein: CASSLAFHGGGGNTIYF.

The chain has TRBV5-6 and TRBJ2-5; tentative D call: TRBD2 (6 bases). V was trimmed by 3 bases and J by 5 bases, leaving 20 bases between them. The V gene's germline CDR1 is SGHDT and CDR2 YYEEEE. The CDR3 is 16 amino acids. The CDR3 here is CASSYRNRGISETQYF. Written as DNA, the CDR3 is TGTGCCAGCAGCTACCGTAACCGGGGGATTTCGGAGACCCAGTACTTC.

The CDR3 reads CASSESGKPQHF. The CDR3 nucleotides are TGTGCCAGCAGTGAATCGGGGAAGCCCCAGCATTTT. J is TRBJ1-5 and V is TRBV25-1, with D uncertain. The CDR3 is made up of 12 amino acids. V was cut by 1 base and J by 8 bases, with 6 bases left in between. Germline V gene data show CDR1 as MGHDK and CDR2 as SYGVNS. The variable domain in full, with the rest retrieved from reference TRBV25-1 and TRBJ1-5, is EADIYQTPRYLVIGTGKKITLECSQTMGHDKMYWYQQDPGMELHLIHYSYGVNSTEKGDLSSESTVSRIRTEHFPLTLESARPSHTSQYLCASSESGKPQHFGDGTRLSIL.

The rearrangement links TRBV19 to TRBJ1-4, with TRBD1 identical over 8 bases. CDR1 and CDR2 from the germline V gene are LNHDA and SQIVND (reference sequence). V lost 1 base and J lost 6; bases outside the gene matches: 1. The length of the CDR3 is 14 residues. The CDR3 protein is CASSIAGGDEKLFF. The CDR3 DNA reads as TGTGCCAGTAGTATAGCAGGGGGCGATGAAAAACTGTTTTTT.

CDR3 in DNA: TGTGCCAGCAGCCCTTACAAGAGGGCCCATACGCAGTATTTT. This sequence encodes CASSPYKRAHTQYF. The chain has TRBV28 and TRBJ2-3; maybe TRBD2 (5 bases). V lost 6 bases, J lost 7 bases, and 17 bases lay in between. This CDR3 spans 14 amino acids. The germline V gene encodes CDR1 MDHEN and CDR2 SYDVKM.

This clone appeared a few times. The chain links TRBV6-1 to TRBJ2-7; D may be TRBD2 (6 bases). The CDR3 totals 15 residues. Trimming pared 5 bases from V and 12 bases from J, leaving 26 bases between. Germline-derived CDR1 and CDR2 are MNHNS and SASEGT. CDR3 in DNA: TGTGCCAGCAGTACCCTTTCCCGGGACGATGGGAGGAGGTACTTC. Its protein product is CASSTLSRDDGRRYF.

This sequence joins TRBV29-1 and TRBJ2-6, with TRBD1 as a possible D gene (5 bases). Germline CDR1 is SQVTM and CDR2 is ANQGSEA. This CDR3 comprises 17 residues. V was shortened by 0 bases and J by 0 bases, with 12 bases between the two germline ends. CDR3 nucleotide sequence: TGCAGCGTTGAAGAAACAGGTCTTACCTCTGGGGCCAACGTCCTGACTTTC. Translating gives CSVEETGLTSGANVLTF.

This clone was seen a single time. The chain has TRBV15 and TRBJ2-6; no clear D. The CDR3 runs 14 residues. Germline V gene sequence: CDR1 LNHNV, CDR2 YYDKDF (reference sequence). With 6 bases removed from V and 0 bases from J, the gap between germline ends came to 6 bases. In DNA, the CDR3 is TGTGCCACCAGGCGAAGCTCTGGGGCCAACGTCCTGACTTTC. This codes for CATRRSSGANVLTF.

V gene TRBV28 combines with J gene TRBJ2-2, with a possible D match to TRBD1 (6 bases). This CDR3 contains 16 residues. Deletions cut 7 bases from V and 6 bases from J, with 21 bases between. In germline, CDR1 is MDHEN, CDR2 SYDVKM. CDR3 in DNA: TGTGCCAGCACCAACAGGGTGGGGATAGTCTCCGGGGAGCTGTTTTTT. It codes for CASTNRVGIVSGELFF.

The V and J genes are TRBV7-3 and TRBJ2-1; 12 bases align to TRBD2. The CDR3 sequence is 17 residues long. Trimming removed 5 bases from V and 6 bases from J; junction bases left unmatched: 11. Germline V gene lookup returns CDR1 SGHTA and CDR2 FQGTGA. The CDR3 protein is CASSRGDLAGGPNEQFF. The CDR3 bases are TGTGCCAGCAGCCGAGGAGATCTAGCGGGAGGGCCCAATGAGCAGTTCTTC.

V usage is TRBV11-2 and J usage is TRBJ1-2, with D possibly being TRBD1 (5 bases). Between the trimmed V and J ends, which lost 3 bases and 2 bases, there was a span of 10 bases. Germline V CDR1 and CDR2: SGHAT, FQNNGV. This CDR3 spans 14 amino acids. The CDR3 spells CASSFGGSNYGYTF. CDR3 bases: TGTGCCAGCAGCTTCGGGGGGTCGAACTATGGCTACACCTTC.

This chain's CDR3 is CASSFSLSAKNIQYF. As DNA, the CDR3 is TGTGCCAGCAGTTTTTCCCTATCAGCCAAAAACATTCAGTACTTC. V is TRBV27 and J is TRBJ2-4; the D is unclear. CDR1 is MNHEY and CDR2 is SMNVEV in the germline V gene (reference sequence). The ends were cut back, 3 bases at V and 0 bases at J, with 9 bases in the middle. The CDR3 extends over 15 amino acids.

The chain couples TRBV28 to TRBJ2-1; D gene unclear. The germline V gene has CDR1 MDHEN and CDR2 SYDVKM. This CDR3 contains 14 residues. V was trimmed by 8 bases and J by 5 bases, leaving 16 bases between them. CDR3 DNA sequence: TGTGCCAGCCGCCCCGGTTACCCCGACAATGAGCAGTTCTTC. Protein: CASRPGYPDNEQFF.